This TCR beta chain came from a study of a mutant IDH1 vaccine in newly diagnosed glioma. Time point described: week 47, end of study. Every vaccine dose comprised 300 ug of mutant IDH1 20-mer peptide plus topical imiquimod. Each of the donors came in with new WHO grade 3 or 4 astrocytomas that were IDH1-mutant and ATRX-lost. Regarding this clone: No antigen is known for it.

Sequenced by immunoSEQ multiplex PCR; TCRdb stores in-frame clones only, minus some. In the table there are tens of thousands of clones, approximately 86% of which are singletons. This receptor was taken from a man aged 18 to 29 with glioma. Some clones in this sample may be carry-over from other donors' samples. The input for sequencing was PBMCs, taken from a glioma patient whose treatment included an IDH1 peptide vaccine.

The CDR3 sequence is CASSQVWAGGPYNEQFF. The CDR3 nucleotides are TGTGCCAGCAGCCAAGTGTGGGCGGGAGGGCCCTACAATGAGCAGTTCTTC. The V gene is TRBV14, the J gene TRBJ2-1, with TRBD2 matching over 9 bases. This CDR3 has 17 residues. J was trimmed by 2 bases and V by 1 base; bases with no gene match: 6. CDR1 is SGHDN, CDR2 FVKESK, per germline.